This T cell receptor beta chain was sequenced during a study of blood T cell repertoires in COVID-19. The wider study: Samples taken during acute and convalescent COVID-19 were collected in the United States, Italy and Spain. T cells, B-cell-depleted T cells, or PBMCs provided the cDNA or gDNA that served as material.

Germline V lookup: CDR1 MDHEN, CDR2 SYDVKM. The ends lost 5 bases at V and 3 bases at J; junction bases unmatched: 10. The CDR3 consists of 15 residues. Authors' methods: Amplification with reference gene primers provided the estimates of nucleated cell counts. The protocol was immunoSEQ multiplex PCR, while the TCRdb copy is restricted to in-frame clones and leaves out a portion. That table furnishes V, J and clone size, whereas the DNA furnished D and trimming. The data show some 190,000 clones, 82% seen once. The clonotype was recovered from an elderly woman with active or convalescent COVID-19. The J gene is TRBJ2-7, the V gene TRBV28, with TRBD2 matching over 7 bases. Sequencing was performed on peripheral blood. The CDR3 here is CASSPPGTTVYEQYF. CDR3 nucleotide sequence: TGTGCCAGCAGTCCTCCCGGGACTACCGTCTACGAGCAGTACTTC.